The present entry profiles one TCR beta chain with its context. This clonotype came up many times. Its antigen remains undetermined. No base quality information exists; no much larger clone differs at one position. Receptors were amplified or captured by RACE. The instrument was a NextSeq 500. Library preparation attached unique molecular identifiers to individual cDNA molecules for quantitative, reproducible TCR counting. From the authors' description of their analysis: Samples had a median of roughly 91,000 TCRs, with a range from about 23,224 to 750,000. The Decombinator software suite was used to annotate V, J and CDR3 in the TCR reads. For the PS versus PT1 abundance plots, all samples were subsampled to the same number of TCRs (28,000). TCRs were defined as expanded if absent before sensitization and observed at least eight times at the 2-week time point. Clones were called with MiXCR by TCRdb after fastp trimmed the public reads at Q25, and only in-frame beta chains were retained. Rows with one shared CDR3 protein collapse into an entry with the most common genes and DNA. TCRdb's processing, not the study's, gives the V and J calls here. Present in this sample are around 42,000 distinct CDR3 sequences, around a tenth of which were seen just once. The ten top clones hold around 15% of the sample.

The data were obtained in a study of human T cells and chemical hapten exposure (dated by TCRdb to the early 2020s). Study-wide context: For sensitization, 2% DPC in acetone was applied to a roughly 2 cm by roughly 2 cm area of upper inner arm skin. Patients additionally received weekly therapeutic DPC doses to the scalp throughout the roughly 24-week study period. Patch testing was performed on the upper back with Finn chambers containing 0.01% DPC, and the patch tests were scored after 6 days according to International Contact Dermatitis Research Group standards. Most of the patients in the cohort were female, and the cohort covered alopecia areata with under or over 50% scalp involvement, alopecia totalis and alopecia universalis. Libraries were pooled for sequencing, and variation in per-sample TCR yields was attributed mainly to small differences in library volumes within the pool. Peripheral blood TCR repertoire changes were tracked in vivo in alopecia patients during primary and secondary sensitization to the hapten diphenylcyclopropenone (DPC). Blood was sampled from patients pre-sensitization (week 0) and at 2, 6 and about 24 weeks after DPC sensitization. About 28 alopecia patients gave blood for TCR sequencing at one to four time points (pre-sensitization, 2, 6 and 24 weeks). From each blood RNA sample, both TCR alpha and TCR beta chains were sequenced. What the work shows at the level of the full study, not this receptor alone: A positive correlation was found between the number of PT1 expanded TCRs and patch test score, with significance reached at thresholds 8, 16 and 32 but not 4. Significantly more large CDR3 similarity clusters were formed by expanded TCRs than by pre-sensitization or healthy control sets, consistent with antigen-driven responses. After repeated subsampling, the strength of the expansion versus patch-test correlation and the threshold at which it became significant changed. The number of TCRs above 1 in 1000 frequency did not change with DPC sensitization; there was no evidence of global repertoire structure alterations. Alopecia, a presumed autoimmune disease, was present in all patients, so the immune response of the patients might differ from that of healthy individuals.

According to the study, the label for this sample's time point signals: patch test 2, 6 weeks after DPC sensitization. What this sample's treatment or condition label stands for: therapeutic diphenylcyclopropenone sensitization with weekly scalp DPC. Total RNA was extracted from unfractionated whole blood that had been collected in Tempus Blood RNA tubes. At each patch-test visit, blood was drawn before the patch test was applied. Patients were considered eligible if aged 18 to 70, diagnosed with alopecia and deemed suitable for DPC therapy, and patients were excluded if pregnant. The receptor's source is a woman in her 30s with alopecia areata. Some clones in this sample may be carry-over from other donors' samples. The starting material was whole blood, obtained in connection with sensitization to the hapten diphenylcyclopropenone (DPC).

The DNA sequence reads TGTGCCAGCAGCTCCATCGGGACTAGCGGGGGCCCCAAGTACTTC. Translated, it reads CASSSIGTSGGPKYF. The V and J segments used are TRBV7-9 and TRBJ2-5; 14 of the junction bases match TRBD2. Taken from the germline V gene (reference sequence), the CDR1 and CDR2 loops are SEHNR and FQNEAQ. Germline trimming: 4 bases from V, 12 bases from J; junction bases outside gene matches: 10. The CDR3 sequence holds 15 residues, the cysteine and phenylalanine included. The retained sequence is limited to the CDR3, 45 bases, with the frame set at the first base.